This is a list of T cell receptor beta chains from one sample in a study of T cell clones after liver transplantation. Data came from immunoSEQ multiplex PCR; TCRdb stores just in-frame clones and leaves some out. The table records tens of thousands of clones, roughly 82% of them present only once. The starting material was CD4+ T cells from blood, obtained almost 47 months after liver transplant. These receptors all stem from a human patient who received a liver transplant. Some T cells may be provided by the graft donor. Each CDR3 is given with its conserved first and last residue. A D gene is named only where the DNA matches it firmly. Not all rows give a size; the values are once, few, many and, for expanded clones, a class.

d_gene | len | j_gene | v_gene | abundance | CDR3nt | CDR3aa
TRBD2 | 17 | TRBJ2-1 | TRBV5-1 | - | TGCGCCAGCAGCTTCGCTGGACTAGCGGGAGTATACAATGAGCAGTTCTTC | CASSFAGLAGVYNEQFF
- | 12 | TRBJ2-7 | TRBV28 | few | TGTGCCAGCAGCCTAATGTCCTACGAGCAGTACTTC | CASSLMSYEQYF
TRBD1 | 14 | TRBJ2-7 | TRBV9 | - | TGTGCCAGCAGCGCGGACAGGTACCCCTACGAGCAGTACTTC | CASSADRYPYEQYF
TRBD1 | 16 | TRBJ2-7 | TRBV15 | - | TGTGCCACCAGCGATAAAGGGACAGGACCACCCTACGAGCAGTACTTC | CATSDKGTGPPYEQYF
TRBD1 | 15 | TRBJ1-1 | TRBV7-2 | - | TGTGCCAGCAGCTTACTAGGACAGGGGGCTTCTGAAGCTTTCTTT | CASSLLGQGASEAFF
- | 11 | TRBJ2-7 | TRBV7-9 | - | TGTGCCAGCAGCTTAGTCGGACATCAGAGCTTC | CASSLVGHQSF
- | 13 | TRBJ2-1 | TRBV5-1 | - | TGCGCCAGCAGCAGGGACCCGAACAATGAGCAGTTCTTC | CASSRDPNNEQFF
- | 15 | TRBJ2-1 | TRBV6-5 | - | TGTGCCAGCAGTTACAGGGATAGGTCCTACAATGAGCAGTTCTTC | CASSYRDRSYNEQFF
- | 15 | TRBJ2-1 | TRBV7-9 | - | TGTGCCAGCAGCCCAGGCGTCTCCCTGGGCAATGAGCAGTTCTTC | CASSPGVSLGNEQFF
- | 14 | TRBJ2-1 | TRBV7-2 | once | TGTGCCAGCAGCTTAGAACGGATTTACAATGAGCAGTTCTTC | CASSLERIYNEQFF
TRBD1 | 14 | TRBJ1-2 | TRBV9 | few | TGTGCCAGCAGCGTAGGGGACAGGGATCGTGGCTACACCTTC | CASSVGDRDRGYTF
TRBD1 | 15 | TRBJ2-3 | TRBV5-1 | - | TGCGCCAGCAGCCGCCGACAGGGGGCGGCAGATACGCAGTATTTT | CASSRRQGAADTQYF
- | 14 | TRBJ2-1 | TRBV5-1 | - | TGCGCCTCACGGGCCGCGGAAACCTACAATGAGCAGTTCTTC | CASRAAETYNEQFF